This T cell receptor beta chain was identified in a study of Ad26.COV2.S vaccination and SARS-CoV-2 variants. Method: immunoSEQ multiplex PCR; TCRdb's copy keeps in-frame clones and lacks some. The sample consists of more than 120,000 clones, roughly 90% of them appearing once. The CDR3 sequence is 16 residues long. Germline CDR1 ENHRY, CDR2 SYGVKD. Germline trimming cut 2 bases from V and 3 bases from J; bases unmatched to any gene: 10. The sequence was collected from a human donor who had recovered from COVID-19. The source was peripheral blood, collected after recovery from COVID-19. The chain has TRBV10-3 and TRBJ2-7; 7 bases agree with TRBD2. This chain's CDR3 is CAISEGGGENYYEQYF. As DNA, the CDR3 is TGTGCCATCAGTGAGGGGGGAGGGGAAAATTACTACGAGCAGTACTTC.